A selection of T cell receptor beta chains follows, all from one sample in a study of cytomegalovirus exposure and HLA in healthy donors. The method was immunoSEQ multiplex PCR; TCRdb's version includes in-frame clones alone and lacks a portion of them. This table has roughly 130,000 clones, roughly 89% appearing once. Sequencing was carried out using PBMCs. The receptors were sampled from a woman aged 18-30 years in good health and CMV-seropositive. Each CDR3 is given with its conserved first and last residue. A D gene is named only where the DNA matches it firmly. Expanded clones are given a class, and other clones once, few, many or no size at all.

j_gene: TRBJ1-5
abundance: .
v_gene: TRBV4-2
d_gene: TRBD1
CDR3aa: CASSQDHRGSQPQHF
CDR3nt: TGTGCCAGCAGCCAAGATCACAGGGGTAGTCAGCCCCAGCATTTT

j_gene: TRBJ1-1
abundance: .
v_gene: TRBV7-9
d_gene: .
CDR3aa: CASSTGLNAEAFF
CDR3nt: TGTGCCAGCAGCACGGGACTTAACGCTGAAGCTTTCTTT

j_gene: TRBJ1-4
abundance: .
v_gene: TRBV28
d_gene: .
CDR3aa: CASSSTATNEKLFF
CDR3nt: TGTGCCAGCAGTTCGACAGCAACTAATGAAAAACTGTTTTTT

j_gene: TRBJ1-2
abundance: few
v_gene: TRBV19
d_gene: .
CDR3aa: CASKGVPPRPHGYTF
CDR3nt: TGTGCCAGTAAAGGGGTACCTCCGAGGCCCCATGGCTACACCTTC

j_gene: TRBJ1-2
abundance: .
v_gene: TRBV27
d_gene: TRBD1
CDR3aa: CASSYGTGNYGYTF
CDR3nt: TGTGCCAGCAGTTATGGGACAGGGAACTATGGCTACACCTTC

j_gene: TRBJ2-5
abundance: .
v_gene: TRBV5-3
d_gene: .
CDR3aa: CARSFPRETQYF
CDR3nt: TGTGCCAGAAGCTTCCCCCGAGAGACCCAGTACTTC

j_gene: TRBJ2-2
abundance: .
v_gene: TRBV4-2
d_gene: TRBD2
CDR3aa: CASSQVGGAGELFF
CDR3nt: TGTGCCAGCAGCCAAGTCGGGGGGGCCGGGGAGCTGTTTTTT

j_gene: TRBJ2-7
abundance: .
v_gene: TRBV5-1
d_gene: .
CDR3aa: CASSLDAGLSYEQYF
CDR3nt: TGCGCCAGCAGCTTGGATGCAGGTCTCTCCTACGAGCAGTACTTC

j_gene: TRBJ1-1
abundance: .
v_gene: TRBV29-1
d_gene: .
CDR3aa: CSVGGVLNTEAFF
CDR3nt: TGCAGCGTTGGGGGAGTTTTGAACACTGAAGCTTTCTTT

j_gene: TRBJ2-7
abundance: many
v_gene: TRBV4-1
d_gene: .
CDR3aa: CASSQVDFGGLNRDEQYF
CDR3nt: TGCGCCAGCAGCCAAGTTGATTTCGGCGGATTGAATCGGGACGAGCAGTACTTC

j_gene: TRBJ1-1
abundance: .
v_gene: TRBV19
d_gene: .
CDR3aa: CASSPIQGRSEAFF
CDR3nt: TGTGCCAGTAGTCCTATACAGGGAAGGTCTGAAGCTTTCTTT

j_gene: TRBJ2-1
abundance: .
v_gene: TRBV4-2
d_gene: .
CDR3aa: CASSQGVGVEQFF
CDR3nt: TGTGCCAGCAGCCAAGGAGTAGGGGTTGAGCAGTTCTTC

j_gene: TRBJ2-7
abundance: once
v_gene: TRBV28
d_gene: .
CDR3aa: CASSGQFSYEQYF
CDR3nt: TGTGCCAGCAGTGGGCAGTTCTCCTACGAGCAGTACTTC

j_gene: TRBJ1-1
abundance: .
v_gene: TRBV19
d_gene: TRBD1
CDR3aa: CASSIRGTTEAFF
CDR3nt: TGTGCCAGTAGTATCAGGGGGACCACTGAAGCTTTCTTT

j_gene: TRBJ1-1
abundance: .
v_gene: TRBV5-1
d_gene: TRBD1
CDR3aa: CASSGTGDTEAFF
CDR3nt: TGCGCCAGCAGCGGGACAGGGGACACTGAAGCTTTCTTT

j_gene: TRBJ1-2
abundance: .
v_gene: TRBV25-1
d_gene: TRBD1
CDR3aa: CASSEIGTGGNGYTF
CDR3nt: TGTGCCAGCAGTGAAATTGGGACAGGGGGAAATGGCTACACCTTC

j_gene: TRBJ1-5
abundance: .
v_gene: TRBV27
d_gene: TRBD1
CDR3aa: CASSSGQGRNQPQHF
CDR3nt: TGTGCCAGCAGTTCAGGACAGGGCCGGAATCAGCCCCAGCATTTT

j_gene: TRBJ1-5
abundance: .
v_gene: TRBV5-1
d_gene: TRBD1
CDR3aa: CASSLGGTGNQPQHF
CDR3nt: TGCGCCAGCAGCTTGGGGGGGACAGGGAATCAGCCCCAGCATTTT

j_gene: TRBJ1-4
abundance: .
v_gene: TRBV7-2
d_gene: TRBD1
CDR3aa: CASSFGQGRRQNEKLFF
CDR3nt: TGTGCCAGCAGCTTCGGACAGGGGCGTCGACAAAATGAAAAACTGTTTTTT

j_gene: TRBJ2-7
abundance: .
v_gene: TRBV6-8
d_gene: .
CDR3aa: CASSYVALHYEQYF
CDR3nt: TGTGCCAGCAGTTATGTAGCTCTCCACTACGAGCAGTACTTC

j_gene: TRBJ1-2
abundance: .
v_gene: TRBV11-3
d_gene: .
CDR3aa: CASSSFGDRRPGGAYGYTF
CDR3nt: TGTGCCAGCAGCTCTTTCGGGGACCGGAGGCCGGGGGGCGCCTATGGCTACACCTTC

j_gene: TRBJ2-7
abundance: .
v_gene: TRBV7-2
d_gene: TRBD2
CDR3aa: CASSPGTIPTYEQYF
CDR3nt: TGTGCCAGCAGCCCCGGGACTATCCCGACCTACGAGCAGTACTTC

j_gene: TRBJ2-1
abundance: .
v_gene: TRBV30
d_gene: TRBD2
CDR3aa: CAWGPRSPKSGANNEQFF
CDR3nt: TGTGCCTGGGGGCCCCGGAGTCCTAAGAGCGGGGCAAACAATGAGCAGTTCTTC

j_gene: TRBJ1-3
abundance: .
v_gene: TRBV6-1
d_gene: .
CDR3aa: CASSPPARGNTIYF
CDR3nt: TGTGCCAGCAGTCCCCCGGCGAGGGGAAACACCATATATTTT

j_gene: TRBJ1-2
abundance: .
v_gene: TRBV28
d_gene: .
CDR3aa: CASSTNYGYTF
CDR3nt: TGTGCCAGCAGCACTAACTATGGCTACACCTTC